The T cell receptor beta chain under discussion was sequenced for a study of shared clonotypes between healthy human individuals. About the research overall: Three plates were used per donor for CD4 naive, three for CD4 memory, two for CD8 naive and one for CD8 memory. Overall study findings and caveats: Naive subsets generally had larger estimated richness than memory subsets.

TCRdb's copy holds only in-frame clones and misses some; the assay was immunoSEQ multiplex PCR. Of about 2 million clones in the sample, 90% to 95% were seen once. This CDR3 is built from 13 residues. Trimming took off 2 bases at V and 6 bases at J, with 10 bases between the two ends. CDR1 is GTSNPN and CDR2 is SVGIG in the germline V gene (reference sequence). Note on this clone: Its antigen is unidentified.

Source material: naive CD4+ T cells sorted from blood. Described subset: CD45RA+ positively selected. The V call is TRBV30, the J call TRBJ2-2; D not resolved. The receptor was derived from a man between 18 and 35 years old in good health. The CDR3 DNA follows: TGTGCCTGGAGTACCCAAAGCGCCGGGGAGCTGTTTTTT. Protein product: CAWSTQSAGELFF.